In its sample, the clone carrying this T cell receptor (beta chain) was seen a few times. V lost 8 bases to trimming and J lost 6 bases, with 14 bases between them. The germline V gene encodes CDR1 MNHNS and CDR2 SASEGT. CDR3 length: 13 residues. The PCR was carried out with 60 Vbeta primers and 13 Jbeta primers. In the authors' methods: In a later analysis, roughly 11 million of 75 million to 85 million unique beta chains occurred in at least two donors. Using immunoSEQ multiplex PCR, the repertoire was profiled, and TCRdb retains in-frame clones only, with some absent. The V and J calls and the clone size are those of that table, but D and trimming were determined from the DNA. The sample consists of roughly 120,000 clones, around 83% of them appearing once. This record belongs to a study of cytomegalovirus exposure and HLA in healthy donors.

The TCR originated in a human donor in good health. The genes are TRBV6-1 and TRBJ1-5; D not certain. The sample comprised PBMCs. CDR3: CASGASHTQPQHF. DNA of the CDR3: TGTGCCAGCGGAGCCTCACACACTCAGCCCCAGCATTTT.